This passage covers 4 T cell receptor beta chains from one sample sequenced in a study of blood T cell repertoires in COVID-19. Profiled with immunoSEQ multiplex PCR; TCRdb holds only in-frame clones, not every one. In the table there are under 130,000 clones, about 85% of which are singletons. Sequencing was performed on peripheral blood. These receptor sequences come from a man aged 50 or older with acute or convalescent COVID-19.

This rearrangement joins TRBV5-1 to TRBJ2-6, with a possible D match to TRBD1 (6 bases). V lost 10 bases and J lost 2, with 22 bases in between. There are 17 residues in the CDR3. Germline CDR1 is SGHRS and CDR2 is YFSETQ. DNA of the CDR3: TGCGCCGGGATATATTGGACAGAACTGCCTGGGGCCAACGTCCTGACTTTC. The encoded protein is CAGIYWTELPGANVLTF.

The chain combines TRBV9 with TRBJ1-2; D is undetermined. The V end was cut by 4 bases, the J end by 0 bases, with 19 bases between. CDR3 length: 17 amino acids. Germline CDR1 and CDR2: SGDLS and YYNGEE. The chain's CDR3 is CASSPTGQVRANYGYTF. In nucleotides, the CDR3 is TGTGCCAGCAGCCCCACTGGGCAGGTCAGAGCTAACTATGGCTACACCTTC.

The chain uses TRBV19 and TRBJ1-1; a weak D match, TRBD1 (5 bases). This CDR3 is built from 14 residues. From germline, CDR1 is LNHDA and CDR2 SQIVND (reference sequence). The V and J ends lost 4 bases and 1 base respectively, with 10 bases between them. As DNA, the CDR3 is TGTGCCAGTAGTAACCGGACACCGAACACTGAAGCTTTCTTT. Protein sequence: CASSNRTPNTEAFF.

This clone was seen more than once but under ten times. The V and J genes are TRBV4-2 and TRBJ2-2, with TRBD2 matching over 8 bases. The CDR3 has 18 amino acids. With V trimmed by 4 bases and J by 0 bases, 10 bases remained unmatched. Germline V CDR1 and CDR2: LGHNA, YNFKEQ. CDR3 in DNA: TGTGCCAGCAGCCTCTTCACGGGGGGGCCAGCGAACACCGGGGAGCTGTTTTTT. Translated: CASSLFTGGPANTGELFF.